Below are 9 T cell receptor beta chains sequenced from a single sample in a study of blood T cell repertoires in COVID-19. TCRdb's table, derived via immunoSEQ multiplex PCR, lists solely in-frame clones and lacks some. This sample yields about 190,000 clones, of which almost 85% are seen a single time; approximately 5.1% belongs to the top ten. Input material: peripheral blood. All receptors derive from a woman in her seventies with active or convalescent COVID-19.

This clone was recorded only once. The chain employs TRBV7-3 and TRBJ2-7; perhaps TRBD1 as D (5 bases). CDR1 is SGHTA and CDR2 is FQGTGA in the germline V gene. This CDR3 is built from 14 residues. Trimming took 2 bases from V and 3 from J, leaving 11 bases between them. CDR3 DNA sequence: TGTGCCAGCAGCTTACAGGACACTTACTACGAGCAGTACTTC. Its protein product is CASSLQDTYYEQYF. Based on the CDR3 plus reference TRBV7-3 and TRBJ2-7, the full variable domain is GAGVSQTPSNKVTEKGKYVELRCDPISGHTALYWYRQSLGQGPEFLIYFQGTGAADDSGLPNDRFFAVRPEGSVSTLKIQRTERGDSAVYLCASSLQDTYYEQYFGPGTRLTVT.

The rearrangement joins TRBV28 to TRBJ2-2; 11 positions agree with TRBD2. CDR1 MDHEN and CDR2 SYDVKM come from the germline V gene. The CDR3 is made up of 15 amino acids. With 5 bases clipped from V and 5 bases from J, the junction kept 4 bases outside the gene matches. As DNA, the CDR3 is TGTGCCAGCAGTCTTCTAGCGGGAGGTACCGGGGAGCTGTTTTTT. It is translated as CASSLLAGGTGELFF.

V gene TRBV12-3 or TRBV12-4 combines with J gene TRBJ2-1, with TRBD2 matching over 8 bases. This CDR3 comprises 12 residues. Trimming at V came to 8 bases and at J to 12 bases, leaving 9 bases not matched to a gene. CDR3 sequence reads: CASWGGLAGQFF. The CDR3 nucleotides are TGTGCCAGCTGGGGGGGGCTAGCGGGGCAGTTCTTC.

The rearrangement links TRBV29-1 to TRBJ2-7; TRBD1 matches 9 bases. Germline CDR1 reads SQVTM; CDR2 reads ANQGSEA. Losses at the gene ends were 4 bases for V and 13 bases for J; bases not matched to a gene: 14. The CDR3 consists of 13 residues. DNA for the CDR3: TGCAGCGTTGGCCGGGACAGGGACTACCGAGAATACTTC. Encoded protein: CSVGRDRDYREYF.

The chain has TRBV6-2 or TRBV6-3 and TRBJ2-1, with TRBD2 matching 9 bases. Germline V gives CDR1 MNHEY, CDR2 SVGEGT. This CDR3 comprises 15 residues. J lost 4 bases, V lost 5 bases, and 6 bases had no gene match. The CDR3 reads CASSESGRQYNEQFF. CDR3 DNA: TGTGCCAGCAGTGAGAGCGGGAGGCAGTACAATGAGCAGTTCTTC.

The chain combines TRBV3-1 (or the pseudogene TRBV3-2) with TRBJ2-2; 8 bases fit TRBD1. Germline V CDR1 and CDR2: LGHDT, YNNKEL (reference sequence). The CDR3 runs 15 residues. V shed 6 bases, J shed 3 bases, and the junction held 6 bases outside the gene matches. CDR3 bases: TGTGCCAGCAGACAGGGGGGTCTCCACACCGGGGAGCTGTTTTTT. Encoded protein: CASRQGGLHTGELFF.

The count of this clone is one. Other DNA sequences in the sample encode the same CDR3. This sequence joins TRBV9 and TRBJ1-5; unclear D gene. Per the germline V gene, CDR1 is SGDLS and CDR2 is YYNGEE. The CDR3 extends over 15 amino acids. Trimming removed 2 bases at V and 2 bases at J, with 11 bases between. CDR3: CASSVGPEGNQPQHF. As DNA, the CDR3 is TGTGCCAGCAGCGTTGGTCCTGAGGGCAATCAGCCCCAGCATTTT. Full variable domain (remainder filled in from reference TRBV9 and TRBJ1-5): DSGVTQTPKHLITATGQRVTLRCSPRSGDLSVYWYQQSLDQGLQFLIQYYNGEERAKGNILERFSAQQFPDLHSELNLSSLELGDSALYFCASSVGPEGNQPQHFGDGTRLSIL.

This clone was seen only once. The V call is TRBV9, the J call TRBJ1-6; unclear D gene. This CDR3 spans 15 amino acids. Germline V gives CDR1 SGDLS, CDR2 YYNGEE. V lost 4 bases and J lost 7, with 15 bases in between. In nucleotides, the CDR3 is TGTGCCAGCAGCCCCCGCACAGATTACAATTCACCCCTCCACTTT. It is translated as CASSPRTDYNSPLHF.

V usage is TRBV18 and J usage is TRBJ2-7; 9 nucleotides line up with TRBD1. The CDR3 consists of 16 residues. Germline V gene lookup returns CDR1 KGHSH and CDR2 LQKENI. With V trimmed by 3 bases and J by 2 bases, 8 bases remained unmatched. The CDR3 DNA reads TGTGCCAGCTCACCTCTCCCCGGGACAGGGACCTACGAGCAGTACTTC. Its protein product is CASSPLPGTGTYEQYF.